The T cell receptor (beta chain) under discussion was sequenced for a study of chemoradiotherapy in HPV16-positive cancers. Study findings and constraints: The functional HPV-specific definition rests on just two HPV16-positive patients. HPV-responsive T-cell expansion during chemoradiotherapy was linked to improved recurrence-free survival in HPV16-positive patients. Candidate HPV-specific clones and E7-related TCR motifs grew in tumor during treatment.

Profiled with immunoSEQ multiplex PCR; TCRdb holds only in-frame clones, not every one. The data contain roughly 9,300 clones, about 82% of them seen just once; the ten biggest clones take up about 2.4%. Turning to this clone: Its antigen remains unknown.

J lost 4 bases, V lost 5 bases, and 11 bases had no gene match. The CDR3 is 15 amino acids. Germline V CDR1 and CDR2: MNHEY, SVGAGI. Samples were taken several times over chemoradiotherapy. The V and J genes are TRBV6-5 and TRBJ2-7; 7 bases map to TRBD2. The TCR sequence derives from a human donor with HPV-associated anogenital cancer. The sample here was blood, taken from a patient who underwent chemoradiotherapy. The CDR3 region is CASSTPGGGPYEQYF. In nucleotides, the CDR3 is TGTGCCAGCAGTACCCCTGGGGGGGGACCTTACGAGCAGTACTTC.